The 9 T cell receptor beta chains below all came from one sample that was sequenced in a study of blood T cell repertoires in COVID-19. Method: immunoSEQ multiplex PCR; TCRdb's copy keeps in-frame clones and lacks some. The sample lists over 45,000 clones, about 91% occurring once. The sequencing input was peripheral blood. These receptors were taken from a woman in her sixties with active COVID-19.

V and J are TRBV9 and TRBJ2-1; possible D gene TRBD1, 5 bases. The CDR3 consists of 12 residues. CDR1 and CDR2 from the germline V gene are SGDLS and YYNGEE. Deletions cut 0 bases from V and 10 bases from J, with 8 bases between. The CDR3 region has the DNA TGTGCCAGCAGCGTAGGGGGCAGCGAGCAGTTCTTC. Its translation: CASSVGGSEQFF.

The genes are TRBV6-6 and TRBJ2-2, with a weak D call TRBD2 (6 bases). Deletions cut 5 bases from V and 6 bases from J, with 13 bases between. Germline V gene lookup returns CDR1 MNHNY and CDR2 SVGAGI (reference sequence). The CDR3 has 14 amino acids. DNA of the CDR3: TGTGCCAGCAGTGGCGACGGGGGATCCGGGGAGCTGTTTTTT. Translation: CASSGDGGSGELFF.

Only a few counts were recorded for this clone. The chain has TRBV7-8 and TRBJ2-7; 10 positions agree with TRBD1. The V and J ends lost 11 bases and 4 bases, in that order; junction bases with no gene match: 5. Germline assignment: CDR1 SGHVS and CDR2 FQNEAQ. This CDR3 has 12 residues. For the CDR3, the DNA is TGTGCCTCCGGGACAGGGGAATACGAGCAGTACTTC. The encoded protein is CASGTGEYEQYF.

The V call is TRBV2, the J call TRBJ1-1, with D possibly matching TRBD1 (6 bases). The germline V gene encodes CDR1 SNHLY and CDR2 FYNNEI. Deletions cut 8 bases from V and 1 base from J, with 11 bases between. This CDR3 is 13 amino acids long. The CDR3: CASAEGQNTEAFF. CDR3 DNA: TGTGCCAGCGCTGAGGGACAGAACACTGAAGCTTTCTTT.

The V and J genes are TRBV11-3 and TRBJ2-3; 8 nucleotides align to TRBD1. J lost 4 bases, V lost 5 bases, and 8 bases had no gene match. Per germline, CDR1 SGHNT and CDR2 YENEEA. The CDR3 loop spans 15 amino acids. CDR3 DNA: TGTGCCAGCAGCGGGACAGGTCGATCGGCAGATACGCAGTATTTT. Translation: CASSGTGRSADTQYF. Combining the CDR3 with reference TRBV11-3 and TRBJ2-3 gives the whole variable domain EAGVVQSPRYKIIEKKQPVAFWCNPISGHNTLYWYLQNLGQGPELLIRYENEEAVDDSQLPKDRFSAERLKGVDSTLKIQPAELGDSAVYLCASSGTGRSADTQYFGPGTRLTVL.

CDR3 loop: CASTPSGGAPDTQYF. Written as DNA, the CDR3 is TGTGCCAGCACCCCTAGCGGGGGGGCCCCAGATACGCAGTATTTT. V usage is TRBV6-5 and J usage is TRBJ2-3, with TRBD2 matching over 12 bases. CDR3 length: 15 residues. Germline V gene lookup returns CDR1 MNHEY and CDR2 SVGAGI. The junction had 6 bases not matched to a gene; V was cut back by 7 bases and J by 4 bases.

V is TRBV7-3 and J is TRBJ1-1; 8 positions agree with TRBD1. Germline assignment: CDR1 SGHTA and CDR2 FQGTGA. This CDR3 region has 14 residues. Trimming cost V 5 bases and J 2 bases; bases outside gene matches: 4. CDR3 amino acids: CASSHGQGNTEAFF. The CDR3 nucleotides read TGTGCCAGCAGCCATGGACAGGGTAACACTGAAGCTTTCTTT.

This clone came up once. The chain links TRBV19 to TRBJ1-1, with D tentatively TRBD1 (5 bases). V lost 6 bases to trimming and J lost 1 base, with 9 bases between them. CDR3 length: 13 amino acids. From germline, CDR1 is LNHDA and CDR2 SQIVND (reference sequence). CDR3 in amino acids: CASSFQGNTEAFF. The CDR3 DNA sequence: TGTGCCAGTAGCTTTCAGGGGAACACTGAAGCTTTCTTT.

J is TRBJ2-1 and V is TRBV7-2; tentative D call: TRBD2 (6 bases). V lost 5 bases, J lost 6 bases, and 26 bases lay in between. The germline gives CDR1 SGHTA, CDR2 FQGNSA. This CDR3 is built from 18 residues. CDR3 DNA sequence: TGTGCCAGCAGCCCCCGAAGCGGGTCCCACGCACAGGCCAATGAGCAGTTCTTC. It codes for CASSPRSGSHAQANEQFF.